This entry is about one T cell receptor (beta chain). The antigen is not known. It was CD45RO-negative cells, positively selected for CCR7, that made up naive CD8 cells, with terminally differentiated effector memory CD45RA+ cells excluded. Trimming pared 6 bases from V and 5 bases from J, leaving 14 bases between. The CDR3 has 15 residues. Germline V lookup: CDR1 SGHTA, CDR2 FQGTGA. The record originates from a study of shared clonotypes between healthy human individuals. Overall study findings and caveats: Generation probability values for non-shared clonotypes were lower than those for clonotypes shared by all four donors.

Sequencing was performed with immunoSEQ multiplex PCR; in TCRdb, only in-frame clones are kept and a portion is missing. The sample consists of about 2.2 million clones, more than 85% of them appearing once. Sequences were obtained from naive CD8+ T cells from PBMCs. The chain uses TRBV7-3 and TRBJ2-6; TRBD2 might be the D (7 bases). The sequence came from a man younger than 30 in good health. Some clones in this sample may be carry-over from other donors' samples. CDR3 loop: CASRSRGLWANVLTF. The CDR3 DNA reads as TGTGCCAGCAGGTCGCGGGGGCTCTGGGCCAACGTCCTGACTTTC. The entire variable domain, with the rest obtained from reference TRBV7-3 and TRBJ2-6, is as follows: GAGVSQTPSNKVTEKGKYVELRCDPISGHTALYWYRQSLGQGPEFLIYFQGTGAADDSGLPNDRFFAVRPEGSVSTLKIQRTERGDSAVYLCASRSRGLWANVLTFGAGSRLTVL.